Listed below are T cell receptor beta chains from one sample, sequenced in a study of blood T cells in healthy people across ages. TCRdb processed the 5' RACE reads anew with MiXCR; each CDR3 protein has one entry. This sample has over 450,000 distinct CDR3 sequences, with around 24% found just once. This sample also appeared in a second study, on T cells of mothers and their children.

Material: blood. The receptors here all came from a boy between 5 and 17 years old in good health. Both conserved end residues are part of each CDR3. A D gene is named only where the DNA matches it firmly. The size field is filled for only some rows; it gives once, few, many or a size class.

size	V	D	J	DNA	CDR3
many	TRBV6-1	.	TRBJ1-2	TGTGCCAGCAGAGAGATTAGTAACTATGGCTACACCTTC	CASREISNYGYTF
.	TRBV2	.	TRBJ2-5	TGTGCCAGCACCCTAGGGGAGGAGACCCAGTACTTC	CASTLGEETQYF
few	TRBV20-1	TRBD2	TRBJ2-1	TGCAGTGCTATGGGACTAGTGTACTACAATGAGCAGTTCTTC	CSAMGLVYYNEQFF
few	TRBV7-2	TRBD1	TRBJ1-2	TGTGCCAGCAGTTATGCGGGACAGGGGGTTAACTATGGCTACACCTTC	CASSYAGQGVNYGYTF
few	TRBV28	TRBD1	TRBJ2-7	TGTGCCAGTCGGGCCCCCTTGGGGACAGGGGGCTACGAGCAGTACTTC	CASRAPLGTGGYEQYF
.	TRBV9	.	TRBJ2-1	TGTGCCAGCAGCTCCCAGGGGGGCAATGAGCAGTTCTTC	CASSSQGGNEQFF
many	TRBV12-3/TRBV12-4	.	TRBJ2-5	TGTGCCAGCGCCCTTTTAGGGGGGAGTGGTGAGACCCAGTACTTC	CASALLGGSGETQYF
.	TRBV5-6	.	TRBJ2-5	TGTGCCAGCAGCCCAGGGTTTGTGGACCCCACCCAAGAGACCCAGTACTTC	CASSPGFVDPTQETQYF
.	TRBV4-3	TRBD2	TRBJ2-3	TGCGCCAGCAGCCAAGACCTTACTAGCGGGGGTGAGCATGGTACGCGGTATTTT	CASSQDLTSGGEHGTRYF
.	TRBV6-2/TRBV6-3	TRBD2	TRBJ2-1	TGTGCCAGCAGTTACCCTCGCGGGGGGCTCCATGAGCAGTTCTTC	CASSYPRGGLHEQFF
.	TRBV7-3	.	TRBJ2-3	TGTGCCAGCAGCTTAGGAAGAAGGGGAAGTGCGAGCACAGATACGCAGTATTTT	CASSLGRRGSASTDTQYF
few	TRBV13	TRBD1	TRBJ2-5	TGTGCCAGCAGCCCGCAGGACAGGGGAGAGACCCAGTACTTC	CASSPQDRGETQYF
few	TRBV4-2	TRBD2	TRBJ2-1	TGTGCCAGCAGCCAAGTAGGAAGGGGACTAGGTGACAATGAGCAGTTCTTC	CASSQVGRGLGDNEQFF
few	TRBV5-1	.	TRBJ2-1	TGCGCCAGCAGTGCAGAGCCCTACAATGAGCAGTTCTTC	CASSAEPYNEQFF
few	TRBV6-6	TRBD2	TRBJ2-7	TGTGCCAGCAGAGGCACTAGCGGGGCCTACGAGCAGTACTTC	CASRGTSGAYEQYF
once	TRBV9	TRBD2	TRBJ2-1	TGTGCCAGCAGCCCTTTAAACTTGGGACTAGCGCTTTACAATGAGCAGTTCTTC	CASSPLNLGLALYNEQFF
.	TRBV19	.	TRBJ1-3	TGTGCCAGTAGTATCCGCGAACAGACCTCTGGAAACACCATATATTTT	CASSIREQTSGNTIYF
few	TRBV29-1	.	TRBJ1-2	TGCAGCGTTGAGTGGTTTTCTACGGAAGACTATGGCTACACCTTC	CSVEWFSTEDYGYTF
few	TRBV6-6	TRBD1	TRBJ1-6	TGTGCCAGCAGTTACTCCGTGACAGGGGGACCCCTCCACTTT	CASSYSVTGGPLHF
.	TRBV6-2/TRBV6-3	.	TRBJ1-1	TGTGCCAGCAGGCCCTCGGGGGGCGCTGAAGCTTTCTTT	CASRPSGGAEAFF
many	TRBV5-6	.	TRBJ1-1	TGTGCCAGCAGCTTGTTACAGATCAACACTGAAGCTTTCTTT	CASSLLQINTEAFF
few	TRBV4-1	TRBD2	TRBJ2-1	TGCGCCAGCAGCCCTACTCCCGGACTAGCGGGTTACAATGAGCAGTTCTTC	CASSPTPGLAGYNEQFF
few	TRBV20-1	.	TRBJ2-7	TGCAGTGCTAGAGATCCCCAGGGCCGCGCCTACGAGCAGTACTTC	CSARDPQGRAYEQYF
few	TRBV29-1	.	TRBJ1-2	TGCAGCGTTGAAGAAACATTGAACTATGGCTACACCTTC	CSVEETLNYGYTF
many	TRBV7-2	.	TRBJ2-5	TGTGCCAGCAGCTTCGGGGGAGCGGTCCAAGAGACCCAGTACTTC	CASSFGGAVQETQYF
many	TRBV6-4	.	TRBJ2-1	TGTGCCAGCAGTGAGGGCTACAGCTCCTACAATGAGCAGTTCTTC	CASSEGYSSYNEQFF
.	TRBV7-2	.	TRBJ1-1	TGTGCCAGCAGCTCCATGGCGGACACTGAAGCTTTCTTT	CASSSMADTEAFF
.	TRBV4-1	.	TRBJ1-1	TGCGCCAGCAGCCGGCCAGGAATTACAGTGAACACTGAAGCTTTCTTT	CASSRPGITVNTEAFF
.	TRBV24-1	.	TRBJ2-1	TGTGCCACCAGTGATTCCCACGGGCGGTCCTACAATGAGCAGTTCTTC	CATSDSHGRSYNEQFF
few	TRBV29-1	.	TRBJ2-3	TGCAGCGCCCGGTCACGGACGGAAGGTAGCGCAGATACGCAGTATTTT	CSARSRTEGSADTQYF
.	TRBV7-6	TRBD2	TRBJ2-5	TGTGCCAGCAGCTTAGAGAGGACTAGCGGGAGAGGAGAGGCCCCCAAAGAGACCCAGTACTTC	CASSLERTSGRGEAPKETQYF
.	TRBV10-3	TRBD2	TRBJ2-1	TGTGCCATCAGTGAGTCTGGACTAGCCAGTGAGCAGTTCTTC	CAISESGLASEQFF
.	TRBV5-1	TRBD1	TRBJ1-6	TGCGCCAGCAGCTCCGGGACAGCCCTTTCACCCCTCCACTTT	CASSSGTALSPLHF
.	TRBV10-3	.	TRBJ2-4	TGTGCCATCAGTGAGGGTAGAAATGCCAAAAACATTCAGTACTTC	CAISEGRNAKNIQYF
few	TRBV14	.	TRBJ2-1	TGTGCCAGCAGCCTCCGAACTATCGGGAGCTGGGATGAGCAGTTCTTC	CASSLRTIGSWDEQFF
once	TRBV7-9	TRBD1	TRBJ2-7	TGTGCCAGCAGCTCGTGGTGGACAGGGTTTGACGAGCAGTACTTC	CASSSWWTGFDEQYF
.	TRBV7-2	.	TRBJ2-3	TGTGCCAGCAGCTTAGGTTTCAGCAATACGCAGTATTTT	CASSLGFSNTQYF
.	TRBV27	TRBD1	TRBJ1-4	TGTGCCAGCAGTCCATACGACAGGGCAAATAATGAAAAACTGTTTTTT	CASSPYDRANNEKLFF
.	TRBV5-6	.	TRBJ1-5	TGTGCCAGCAGCCCCAATCGGGGACACGGGGATCAGCCCCAGCATTTT	CASSPNRGHGDQPQHF
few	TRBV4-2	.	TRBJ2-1	TGTGCCAGCAGCCAAGCAAATAGAGGGGGCAATGAGCAGTTCTTC	CASSQANRGGNEQFF
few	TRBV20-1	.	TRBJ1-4	TGCAGTGCTAGTGCCTCTAATGAAAAACTGTTTTTT	CSASASNEKLFF
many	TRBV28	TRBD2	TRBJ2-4	TGTGCCAGCAGTCCCATAGCGGGTTCAGCCAAAAACATTCAGTACTTC	CASSPIAGSAKNIQYF
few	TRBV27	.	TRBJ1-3	TGTGCCAGCAGTTTATCGGGCGGTACTGGAAACACCATATATTTT	CASSLSGGTGNTIYF
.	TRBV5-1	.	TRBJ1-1	TGCGCCAGCAGCTCGACTCCGATGGGAGGGTATACTGAAGCTTTCTTT	CASSSTPMGGYTEAFF
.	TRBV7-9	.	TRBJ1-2	TGTGCCAGCAGCCCGGGGTCCGGTCACTATGGCTACACCTTC	CASSPGSGHYGYTF
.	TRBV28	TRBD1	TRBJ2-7	TGTGCCAGCAGTTTATACAGGGGTTTGGCCTACGAGCAGTACTTC	CASSLYRGLAYEQYF
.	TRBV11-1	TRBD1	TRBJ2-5	TGTGCCAGTTACAAACAGGGGATCCAAGAGACCCTGTACTTC	CASYKQGIQETLYF
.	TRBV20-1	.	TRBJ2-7	TGCAGTGCTAGCGGGCAGGGCAATTCAGGGGAGCAGTACTTC	CSASGQGNSGEQYF
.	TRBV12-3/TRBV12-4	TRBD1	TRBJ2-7	TGTGCCAGCAGACGGGACAGGGTCTCCTACGAGCAGTACTTC	CASRRDRVSYEQYF
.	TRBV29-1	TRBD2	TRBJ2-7	TGCAGCGTTGTAGCGGGGAGATTCTACGAGCAGTACTTC	CSVVAGRFYEQYF
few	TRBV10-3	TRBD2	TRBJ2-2	TGTACCATCAGGGGGACTAGCGGCACCGGGGAGCTGTTTTTT	CTIRGTSGTGELFF
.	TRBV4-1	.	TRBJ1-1	TGCGCCAGCAGCCAAGATCATCTAGACACTGAAGCTTTCTTT	CASSQDHLDTEAFF
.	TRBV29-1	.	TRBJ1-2	TGCAGCACACCGGTTGGGGATGGCTACACCTTC	CSTPVGDGYTF